The clone carrying this T cell receptor beta chain was counted ten times or more. Its specificity is unknown. The sample is drawn from a study of T cells in Graves' hyperthyroidism and ophthalmopathy. Study results and limitations: It was a median about 7.1 months before onset that the model predicted ophthalmopathy. Most thyroid clonotypes with frequency above 0.001 were detected in blood.

Amplification of TCR beta CDR3 regions used RNA as the template. With the HTBI primer set, the TCR CDR3 went through a first round of RT-PCR. MiXCR, run by TCRdb on the multiplex PCR reads, gives a single entry per CDR3 protein. The sample yields hundreds of thousands of distinct CDR3 sequences, just under 45% seen once. What was sequenced was peripheral blood or thyroid tissue (not recorded which). The receptor comes from an adult man with Graves' disease, either hyperthyroidism or ophthalmopathy (not recorded which).

Here the CDR3 DNA reads TGTGCCACCGGGACTAGCGGGAGCTACGAGCAGTACTTC. Encoded protein: CATGTSGSYEQYF. This chain links TRBV15 with TRBJ2-7; 14 positions agree with TRBD2. The germline CDR1 and CDR2 sequences are LNHNV and YYDKDF (reference sequence). The J segment lost 3 bases and the V segment lost 8 bases, leaving 0 bases of the junction unmatched. The CDR3 contains 13 residues.